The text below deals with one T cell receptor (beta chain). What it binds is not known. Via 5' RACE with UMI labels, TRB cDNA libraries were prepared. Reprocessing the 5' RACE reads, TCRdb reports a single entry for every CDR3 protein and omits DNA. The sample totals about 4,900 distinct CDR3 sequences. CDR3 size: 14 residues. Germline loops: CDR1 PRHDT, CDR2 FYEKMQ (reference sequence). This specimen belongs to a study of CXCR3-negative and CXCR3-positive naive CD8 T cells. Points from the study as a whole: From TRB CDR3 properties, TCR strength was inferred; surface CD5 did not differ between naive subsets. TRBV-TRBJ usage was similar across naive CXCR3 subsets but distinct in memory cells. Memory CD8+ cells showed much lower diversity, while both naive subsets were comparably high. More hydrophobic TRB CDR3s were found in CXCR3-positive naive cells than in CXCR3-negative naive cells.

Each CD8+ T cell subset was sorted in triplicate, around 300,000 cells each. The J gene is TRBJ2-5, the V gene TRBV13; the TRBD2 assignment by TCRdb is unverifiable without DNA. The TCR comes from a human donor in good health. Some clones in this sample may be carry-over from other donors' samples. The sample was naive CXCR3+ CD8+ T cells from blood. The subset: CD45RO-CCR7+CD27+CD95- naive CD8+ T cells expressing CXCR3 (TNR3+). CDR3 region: CASSLGLGGETQYF.